This T cell receptor (beta chain) was identified during a study of T cell changes during pregnancy in multiple sclerosis. The CDR3 contains 15 residues. V lost 2 bases to trimming and J lost 0 bases; unmatched junction nucleotides: 1. Germline values: CDR1 MNHEY, CDR2 SVGAGI. This clone came up once. Produced via immunoSEQ multiplex PCR; TCRdb's table is partial and in-frame only. The table has roughly 120,000 clones, roughly 92% seen once. This specimen consisted of peripheral blood, obtained before pregnancy. The chain has TRBV6-5 and TRBJ2-1, with 7 bases aligning to TRBD1. The origin of this receptor is a female donor with multiple sclerosis, enrolled in a pregnancy study. The chain's CDR3 is CASSYRDSSYNEQFF. CDR3 sequence (DNA): TGTGCCAGCAGTTACCGGGACAGCTCCTACAATGAGCAGTTCTTC.